The clone carrying this T cell receptor beta chain was observed a handful of times. Authors' processing steps: Amplification with reference gene primers provided the estimates of nucleated cell counts. TCRdb keeps only in-frame clones here, not all; method: immunoSEQ multiplex PCR. V and J calls and clone size follow that table, whereas D and trimming were derived from the DNA. Altogether 250,000 to 400,000 clones are present, 88% being singletons, with the ten largest covering roughly 1.7%. These data belong to a study of blood T cell repertoires in COVID-19. About the study: COVID-19 samples, acute and convalescent, were from the United States, Italy and Spain. From T cells, B-cell-depleted T cells, or PBMCs came the material, which was cDNA or gDNA.

The CDR3 covers 14 residues. Trimming took 3 bases from V and 8 from J, leaving 16 bases between them. Germline V gene sequence: CDR1 GTSNPN, CDR2 SVGIG (reference sequence). Material: peripheral blood. This chain links TRBV30 with TRBJ1-4; D possibly corresponds to TRBD1 (6 bases). The sequence came from a woman aged 25 to 39 with COVID-19, enrolled during active disease. The CDR3, as DNA: TGTGCCTGGAGCGGTACGGGGGGCTTCGAAAAACTGTTTTTT. Encoded protein: CAWSGTGGFEKLFF. The variable domain in full, completed from reference TRBV30 and TRBJ1-4, reads SQTIHQWPATLVQPVGSPLSLECTVEGTSNPNLYWYRQAAGRGLQLLFYSVGIGQISSEVPQNLSASRPQDRQFILSSKKLLLSDSGFYLCAWSGTGGFEKLFFGSGTQLSVL.